The sequence of this TCR beta chain was determined in a study of identical twins. With regard to this clonotype: The target antigen is unknown.

V was cut by 4 bases and J by 6 bases, with 14 bases left in between. Germline V lookup: CDR1 SGHRS, CDR2 YFSETQ. The CDR3 contains 13 residues. Study-level results: Monozygotic twins shared more out-of-frame TCR alpha than recombination models predicted. Cross-sectional statistics, not tracking of the same donors, supported the conclusions.

TCRdb fed the 5' RACE reads into MiXCR, producing one record per CDR3 protein. The sample carries around 450,000 distinct CDR3 sequences, approximately 14% recorded once. The same sample was also used in a study of yellow fever vaccine responses in identical twins.

This rearrangement joins TRBV5-1 to TRBJ2-7; no firm D call. What was sequenced was CD4+ T cells sorted from blood. This TCR was sampled from a woman aged 18-29 years in good health. CDR3 amino acids: CASSLDGPPEQYF. In nucleotides, the CDR3 is TGCGCCAGCAGCCTAGACGGGCCGCCCGAGCAGTACTTC.